This T cell receptor (beta chain) was identified in a study of T cell responses to AZD1222 COVID-19 vaccine. Generated by immunoSEQ multiplex PCR, the TCRdb table keeps only in-frame clones and is missing some. The table has 90,000 to 150,000 clones, 86% seen once. V lost 2 bases and J lost 0, with 9 bases in between. The CDR3 runs 14 residues. The germline gives CDR1 SGHDT, CDR2 YYEEEE. This clone ranks as medium-sized. The genes are TRBV5-6 and TRBJ2-7; no clear D gene. This clonotype originated in an adult who received the AZD1222 COVID-19 vaccine. Sequenced here: peripheral blood, sampled 28 days after the second AZD1222 dose. CDR3 in DNA: TGTGCCAGCAGCTTCGTCGCCGTCTCCTACGAGCAGTACTTC. Its translation is CASSFVAVSYEQYF.